The TCR beta chain under discussion was sequenced for a study of T-cell reconstitution after alpha-beta-depleted transplantation in children. This clonotype was detected ten times or more. Trimming removed 8 bases at V and 5 bases at J, with 14 bases between. The CDR3 loop spans 13 amino acids. Unique molecular identifiers were incorporated when the TCRbeta library was constructed. TCRdb processed the PCR reads anew with MiXCR; each CDR3 protein has one entry. The sample has 70,000 to 95,000 distinct CDR3 sequences; more than 10% are singletons. The sequencing used PBMCs from the stem cell graft donor, collected from the stem cell graft. V usage is TRBV12-3 or TRBV12-4 and J usage is TRBJ2-3; perhaps TRBD2 as D (6 bases). This receptor was obtained from a human donor who donated a stem cell graft to a child with inherited bone marrow failure. The CDR3 region has the DNA TGTGCCAGCGCCGGTTGGCGGGGAGATACGCAGTATTTT. Its translation: CASAGWRGDTQYF.